Below are 12 T cell receptor beta chains sequenced from a single sample in a study of shared clonotypes between healthy human individuals. Assay used: immunoSEQ multiplex PCR; TCRdb lists only in-frame clones, some missing. Here the sample spans 950,000 to 1,300,000 clones, roughly 80% being singletons. The sequencing input was memory CD4+ T cells sorted from blood. Subset indicated: CD45RA-negative fraction. The receptors were gathered from a man between 18 and 29 years old in good health.

The gene calls are TRBV27 and TRBJ2-5, with 8 bases matching TRBD1. Germline assignment: CDR1 MNHEY and CDR2 SMNVEV (reference sequence). V dropped 9 bases and J dropped 4; count of bases not matched to a gene: 4. This CDR3 is 12 amino acids long. The CDR3 coding sequence is TGTGCCAGTCGCACAGGGGGAGAGACCCAGTACTTC. Its protein is CASRTGGETQYF.

The V call is TRBV2, the J call TRBJ2-7, with TRBD2 matching 11 bases. Germline CDR1 and CDR2: SNHLY and FYNNEI. The junction had 4 bases not matched to a gene; V was cut back by 0 bases and J by 3 bases. This CDR3 comprises 16 residues. DNA for the CDR3: TGTGCCAGCAGTGAAGCCCGACTAGCGGGACTCTACGAGCAGTACTTC. Protein: CASSEARLAGLYEQYF.

V gene TRBV6-1 combines with J gene TRBJ2-7, with 11 bases identical to TRBD2. With V trimmed by 3 bases and J by 4 bases, 5 bases remained unmatched. Germline V lookup: CDR1 MNHNS, CDR2 SASEGT. The CDR3 totals 15 residues. CDR3 sequence: CASSEPGLADYEQYF. DNA for the CDR3: TGTGCCAGCAGTGAGCCGGGACTAGCGGATTACGAGCAGTACTTC.

The J gene is TRBJ1-5, the V gene TRBV30; D call uncertain. Germline CDR1 reads GTSNPN; CDR2 reads SVGIG (reference sequence). CDR3 length equals 15 residues. Trimming left V 0 bases short and J 7 bases short, with 16 bases between. The CDR3 spells CAWSVSIANDQPQHF. The CDR3 DNA reads as TGTGCCTGGAGTGTCTCTATCGCCAACGACCAGCCCCAGCATTTT.

This sequence joins TRBV28 and TRBJ1-2; no firm D call. The CDR3 is 12 amino acids. Deletions cut 5 bases from V and 4 bases from J, with 8 bases between. Germline CDR1 MDHEN, CDR2 SYDVKM. The CDR3 spells CASSPMPYGYTF. CDR3 in DNA: TGTGCCAGCAGTCCCATGCCCTATGGCTACACCTTC.

J is TRBJ1-2 and V is TRBV7-2; the D gene is possibly TRBD1 (5 bases). CDR1 SGHTA and CDR2 FQGNSA come from the germline V gene. V was shortened by 4 bases and J by 2 bases, with 14 bases between the two germline ends. The CDR3 totals 15 residues. The CDR3 nucleotides are TGTGCCAGCAGCTCCGAACGGGGCGGGAACTATGGCTACACCTTC. It encodes CASSSERGGNYGYTF.

CDR3 coding DNA: TGTGCCAGCAGTGATAGGTCAGGGGGCCGCGAGCAGTACTTC. Its protein product is CASSDRSGGREQYF. The chain joins TRBV2 to TRBJ2-7; 8 bases are a match to TRBD1. J gave up 6 bases and V 3 bases, and 7 bases lay outside the gene matches. Germline V gene lookup returns CDR1 SNHLY and CDR2 FYNNEI. The length of the CDR3 is 14 residues.

The genes are TRBV11-2 and TRBJ2-1; the D is unclear. CDR1 is SGHAT and CDR2 is FQNNGV in the germline V gene. The CDR3 covers 17 residues. Trimming took 0 bases from V and 5 from J, leaving 17 bases between them. The CDR3 reads CASSLDKSRSDNNEQFF. CDR3 nucleotide sequence: TGTGCCAGCAGCTTAGATAAGAGTAGGTCAGATAACAATGAGCAGTTCTTC.

Concerning this clone itself: The sample contains more than one DNA sequence encoding this CDR3. The DNA for the CDR3 is TGTGCCTGGAGTGTTGGTGGGACTAATGAAAAACTGTTTTTT. Translating gives CAWSVGGTNEKLFF. V and J are TRBV30 and TRBJ1-4, with unresolved D. Trimming took off 0 bases at V and 2 bases at J, with 7 bases between the two ends. The V gene's germline CDR1 is GTSNPN and CDR2 SVGIG (reference sequence). The CDR3 contains 14 residues.

This chain uses TRBV5-1 with TRBJ2-4; 11 nucleotides align to TRBD2. The CDR3 contains 14 residues. With V trimmed by 4 bases and J by 13 bases, 10 bases remained unmatched. CDR1 and CDR2 (germline): SGHRS, YFSETQ. The CDR3: CASSPLAGGLGQYF. For the CDR3, the DNA is TGCGCCAGCAGCCCCCTAGCGGGGGGACTAGGCCAGTACTTC.

The rearrangement joins TRBV19 to TRBJ1-2; D gene uncertain. CDR3 size: 14 residues. Germline CDR1 is LNHDA and CDR2 is SQIVND (reference sequence). V shed 5 bases and J shed 1 base, with 11 bases lying between them. Here the CDR3 reads CASSADGNNYGYTF. CDR3 nucleotide sequence: TGTGCCAGTAGTGCTGACGGGAATAACTATGGCTACACCTTC.

This clone was detected only a few times. The rearrangement links TRBV5-1 to TRBJ2-2; 7 nucleotides line up with TRBD2. Trimming took 6 bases from V and 2 from J; bases not matched to a gene: 7. Germline CDR1 reads SGHRS; CDR2 reads YFSETQ. The CDR3 is 15 residues long. CDR3: CASTPTSLNTGELFF. DNA for the CDR3: TGCGCCAGCACCCCGACTAGCCTTAACACCGGGGAGCTGTTTTTT.